This T cell receptor (beta chain) appears in the sequencing data of a study of CD8 T cells in Susac syndrome. The CDR3 is 12 residues long. Trimming left V 5 bases short and J 3 bases short, with 8 bases between. Germline assignment: CDR1 SGHAT and CDR2 FQNNGV. Notes on the study in general: Only a relatively small number of individuals were included in the TCR sequencing and HLA analysis.

A quantity of roughly 0.5 to 1 ug RNA underwent reverse transcription using random hexamers. The CDR3 of TCR beta was amplified by immunoSEQ multiplex PCR across 54 Vbeta and 13 Jbeta. A single record per CDR3 protein comes from TCRdb applying MiXCR to the immunoSEQ multiplex PCR reads. The sample lists approximately 180,000 distinct CDR3 sequences, around 95% occurring once. It was treatment-naive patients with stable or active relapsing-remitting disease who made up the multiple sclerosis controls. TEMRA cells were FACS-enriched, unlike CD8+ and CD4+ T cells, which were negatively isolated. A remark on this clonotype: Its specificity is unknown.

V is TRBV11-2 and J is TRBJ2-7; D not certain. Sequencing was carried out using CD4+ T cells from PBMCs. The receptor comes from a human donor with multiple sclerosis. The CDR3: CASSPANYEQYF. CDR3 nucleotide sequence: TGTGCCAGCAGCCCGGCCAACTACGAGCAGTACTTC.